The rows below give T cell receptor beta chains drawn from one sample of a study of T cells in Graves' hyperthyroidism and ophthalmopathy. Via MiXCR, TCRdb re-called the multiplex PCR reads, giving one row per CDR3 protein. Of about 520,000 distinct CDR3 sequences in the sample, around 22% were seen once. Sequenced sample: blood. The source is a woman in her twenties or thirties with Graves' ophthalmopathy. Each CDR3 is given with its conserved first and last residue. Each record gives: D gene, J gene, CDR3 length, clone size, V gene, CDR3 DNA, CDR3 protein. D genes are given only for firm matches. A clone size is listed for some rows: how often the clone was seen (once, few, many), or a class if it is expanded.

>-|TRBJ2-5|14|few|TRBV12-3/TRBV12-4
TGTGCCAGCAGTTCCCCCGTTATACAAGAGACCCAGTACTTC
CASSSPVIQETQYF
>-|TRBJ1-5|13|many|TRBV28
TGTGCCAGCAACCGGGACACATATCAGCCCCAGCATTTT
CASNRDTYQPQHF
>TRBD2|TRBJ2-7|16|few|TRBV12-3/TRBV12-4
TGTGCCAGCAGTCGGACTAGCGGGGGATCCTCCTACGAGCAGTACTTC
CASSRTSGGSSYEQYF
>-|TRBJ1-2|14|-|TRBV6-1
TGTGCCAGCACTCCCCGAGGAGTAGAAGGTGGCTACACCTTC
CASTPRGVEGGYTF
>-|TRBJ1-1|17|-|TRBV7-8
TGTGCCAGCAGCTTAGGCTACCGTGCCCAAGAAAACACTGAAGCTTTCTTT
CASSLGYRAQENTEAFF
>-|TRBJ2-7|13|many|TRBV20-1
TGCAGTGCTAGAGATCCAAGCTCCTACGAGCAGTACTTC
CSARDPSSYEQYF
>-|TRBJ1-2|13|-|TRBV20-1
TGCAGTGCTAGAAAATCAGGCGTCTATGGCTACACCTTC
CSARKSGVYGYTF
>-|TRBJ2-7|14|many|TRBV7-2
TGTGCCAGCAGCTTAGGGGGGCAACCCTACGAGCAGTACTTC
CASSLGGQPYEQYF
>TRBD2|TRBJ2-6|17|few|TRBV28
TGTGCCAGCAGCTTACTACTAGCGGGAGTTGGGGCCAACGTCCTGACTTTC
CASSLLLAGVGANVLTF
>-|TRBJ2-3|12|few|TRBV5-6
TGTGCCGAAATTCGGAGGACAGATACGCAGTATTTT
CAEIRRTDTQYF
>-|TRBJ1-5|13|many|TRBV28
TGTGCCAGCAGGTTGGGAATTAATCAGCCCCAGCATTTT
CASRLGINQPQHF
>TRBD2|TRBJ2-7|15|many|TRBV6-1
TGTGCCAGTGAGCCGGGACTAGCGGGGAACTACGAGCAGTACTTC
CASEPGLAGNYEQYF
>-|TRBJ2-5|11|-|TRBV7-2
TGTGCCAGCAGCCCGTCGGAGACCCAGTACTTC
CASSPSETQYF
>TRBD1|TRBJ1-6|15|few|TRBV7-2
TGTGCCAGCGTCCCTGGGACAGCGTCAAATTCACCCCTCCACTTT
CASVPGTASNSPLHF
>-|TRBJ1-2|14|many|TRBV12-3/TRBV12-4
TGTGCCAGCAGGCCCGGGGGGCCGAGCTATGGCTACACCTTC
CASRPGGPSYGYTF
>-|TRBJ2-7|15|-|TRBV19
TGTGCCAGTAGTATTGGAGGGGGCAGCGCCTACGAGCAGTACTTC
CASSIGGGSAYEQYF
>TRBD1|TRBJ1-2|13|-|TRBV20-1
TGCAGTGCTTCGGACAGGGAAATCTATGGCTACACCTTC
CSASDREIYGYTF
>-|TRBJ1-5|17|many|TRBV6-1
TGTGCCAGCAGTGTATTGAATGGGGGGGTCGGCAATCAGCCCCAGCATTTT
CASSVLNGGVGNQPQHF
>TRBD1|TRBJ2-7|15|many|TRBV20-1
TGCAGTGCTATTGGAGGGGGACAGGATACCTACGAGCAGTACTTC
CSAIGGGQDTYEQYF
>TRBD1|TRBJ2-5|14|many|TRBV30
TGTGCCTGGATGCCCCCCCCAGGGGGAGAGACCCAGTACTTC
CAWMPPPGGETQYF
>TRBD2|TRBJ2-7|16|-|TRBV3-1
TGTGCCAGCAGCCAAGTGGTAGCGGGGGGTTCCTACGAGCAGTACTTC
CASSQVVAGGSYEQYF
>-|TRBJ1-1|11|many|TRBV28
TGTGCCAGCAGTTTCGGTGGTGGAGCTTTCTTT
CASSFGGGAFF
>-|TRBJ1-1|13|many|TRBV6-5
TGTGCCAGCAGTTCGACAGAAAACACTGAAGCTTTCTTT
CASSSTENTEAFF
>-|TRBJ1-3|15|-|TRBV2
TGTGCCAGCAACGAGGTCAGGTACAATGGAAACACCATATATTTT
CASNEVRYNGNTIYF
>-|TRBJ2-7|15|many|TRBV5-1
TGCGCCAGCAGCTTGGCTGGGCCAGCCGGGTACGAGCAGTACTTC
CASSLAGPAGYEQYF
>-|TRBJ2-7|18|many|TRBV6-2/TRBV6-3
TGTGCCAGCAGTTACAGTACAGACAGGAAAGTCTACTCCTACGAGCAGTACTTC
CASSYSTDRKVYSYEQYF
>TRBD1|TRBJ1-2|13|-|TRBV10-3
TGTGCCACCGGGGACAGGGGCCGGCAAGGCTACACCTTC
CATGDRGRQGYTF
>-|TRBJ2-5|14|few|TRBV5-1
TGCGCCAGCAGCTTGGGTACTACCGTGGGGACCCAGTACTTC
CASSLGTTVGTQYF
>-|TRBJ2-2|17|-|TRBV11-2
TGTGCCAGCAGCTACAGGAGGGGGAGTCGAGGTACCGGGGAGCTGTTTTTT
CASSYRRGSRGTGELFF
>-|TRBJ2-2|13|-|TRBV10-1
TGCGCCAGCAGTGTTACCCAAGGCGGGGAGCTGTTTTTT
CASSVTQGGELFF
>TRBD1|TRBJ2-7|12|-|TRBV28
TGTGCCAGCAGCCTGGGACAGGGGGTCGAGTACTTC
CASSLGQGVEYF
>-|TRBJ2-7|13|many|TRBV4-1
TGCGCCAGCAGCCAAGTTCACACCTACGAGCAGTACTTC
CASSQVHTYEQYF
>TRBD1|TRBJ2-7|14|many|TRBV7-8
TGTGCCAGCAGCACCCCCGGGACAGCCTACGAGCAGTACTTC
CASSTPGTAYEQYF